A single sample is the source of the 6 T cell receptor beta chains below, sequenced in a study of blood T cell repertoires in COVID-19. Profiled with immunoSEQ multiplex PCR; TCRdb holds only in-frame clones, not every one. The data contain roughly 180,000 clones, 70% to 90% of them singletons. Sequencing was carried out using peripheral blood. All receptors come from a woman aged 45 to 65 with COVID-19, enrolled during active disease.

The chain employs TRBV10-1 and TRBJ2-5; a weak D match, TRBD1 (5 bases). This CDR3 is 12 amino acids long. V gave up 4 bases and J gave up 2 bases, with 5 bases separating them. Germline V gene data show CDR1 as WNHNN and CDR2 as SYGVQD (reference sequence). CDR3 region: CASSGQQETQYF. CDR3 sequence (DNA): TGCGCCAGCAGTGGACAGCAAGAGACCCAGTACTTC.

The chain uses TRBV11-1 and TRBJ2-5, with D perhaps TRBD2 (6 bases). V was cut by 4 bases and J by 3 bases, with 15 bases left in between. Germline V gene lookup returns CDR1 SGHAT and CDR2 FQDESV (reference sequence). There are 15 residues in the CDR3. The chain's CDR3 is CASSSTGTGEETQYF. CDR3 coding DNA: TGTGCCAGCAGCTCGACCGGGACTGGGGAAGAGACCCAGTACTTC.

This chain joins TRBV9 and TRBJ2-3; D may be TRBD1 (6 bases). Germline CDR1 SGDLS, CDR2 YYNGEE. The CDR3 loop spans 14 amino acids. The V end was cut by 1 base, the J end by 0 bases, with 6 bases between. In nucleotides, the CDR3 is TGTGCCAGCAGCGTACAGGGGAGCACAGATACGCAGTATTTT. Its translation is CASSVQGSTDTQYF.

This chain links TRBV10-3 with TRBJ2-7; no clear D. Germline-derived CDR1 and CDR2 are ENHRY and SYGVKD. The V end was cut by 4 bases, the J end by 5 bases, with 15 bases between. The length of the CDR3 is 14 residues. The CDR3 coding sequence is TGTGCCATCAGTGGCTCACCGGGTGCGCACGAGCAGTACTTC. This gives the protein CAISGSPGAHEQYF.

The gene calls are TRBV5-5 and TRBJ1-2; D remains unclear. The CDR3 has 13 residues. Per the germline V gene, CDR1 is SGHKS and CDR2 is YYEKEE (reference sequence). V gave up 0 bases and J gave up 6 bases, with 9 bases separating them. The CDR3 nucleotides are TGTGCCAGCAGCTTGGCCCCTCAGGATGGCTACACCTTC. Translating it yields CASSLAPQDGYTF.

The V call is TRBV7-2, the J call TRBJ2-7; D is ambiguous. There are 13 residues in the CDR3. Trimming left V 5 bases short and J 3 bases short, with 11 bases between. CDR1 is SGHTA, CDR2 FQGNSA, per germline. This CDR3 is CASSATGNYEQYF. CDR3 nucleotides: TGTGCCAGCAGCGCGACTGGAAACTACGAGCAGTACTTC.